The table lists the clone carrying this T cell receptor beta chain with a few counts. What it recognizes is unknown. This sample was taken from a study of identical twins. Study-wide points: The models gave estimates that fell short of the out-of-frame TCR alpha sharing seen in monozygotic twins.

A universal primer site was added by template switching, and unique molecular identifiers were carried by the cDNA. Via MiXCR, TCRdb re-called the 5' RACE reads, giving one row per CDR3 protein. Among 250,000 to 300,000 distinct CDR3 sequences listed, roughly 9.8% were seen once. All donors were healthy, and all were Caucasian. Trimming stripped 0 bases from V and 5 bases from J, with 7 bases between. Germline CDR1 and CDR2: MNHEY and SMNVEV (reference sequence). The CDR3 has 13 residues. These data were also filed under a second study, of yellow fever vaccine responses in identical twins. That paper notes: Reportedly, the response of twins' T cells to the vaccine seemed partly convergent, partly personalized.

V gene TRBV27 combines with J gene TRBJ2-5; no reliable D call. The specimen sequenced was CD8+ T cells sorted from blood. The clonotype was recovered from a woman aged 18-35 years in good health. The CDR3 coding sequence is TGTGCCAGCAGTTTATCGTTTGGTGAGACCCAGTACTTC. Residues: CASSLSFGETQYF.